The 11 T cell receptor beta chains below all came from one sample that was sequenced in a study. TCRdb recomputed calls from the 5' RACE reads with MiXCR, one row per CDR3 protein. The sample has tens of thousands of distinct CDR3 sequences, 17% seen once. The sequenced sample was naive CD4+ T cells sorted from blood. Subset noted: naive CD4+ T cells, CD4+CD45RA+CD25-. Source of these receptors: a female donor with breast cancer.

For this clonotype: Without the conserved terminal phenylalanine or tryptophan, this CDR3 likely stems from a read error. V is TRBV4-3 and J is TRBJ1-1; possible D gene TRBD1, 5 bases. Germline V gene data show CDR1 as LGHNA and CDR2 as YSLEER. Trimming shortened V by 0 bases and J by 4 bases, and 9 bases separated the two germline ends. The CDR3 length is 14 residues. This CDR3 is CASSQERGGTEAFL. CDR3 sequence (DNA): TGCGCCAGCAGCCAAGAACGGGGGGGCACTGAAGCTTTCTTG.

This clonotype was counted at least ten times. The chain joins TRBV6-5 to TRBJ1-3; D ambiguous. In germline, CDR1 is MNHEY, CDR2 SVGAGI. The V end was cut by 0 bases, the J end by 2 bases, with 5 bases between. This CDR3 contains 14 residues. The CDR3 sequence is CASSYSNPGNTIYF. CDR3 nucleotides: TGTGCCAGCAGTTACTCGAATCCTGGAAACACCATATATTTT.

This clonotype was picked up many times. The chain links TRBV5-1 to TRBJ2-1, with D maybe TRBD2 (5 bases). V was shortened by 1 base and J by 9 bases, with 14 bases between the two germline ends. There are 14 residues in the CDR3. Germline loops: CDR1 SGHRS, CDR2 YFSETQ. The CDR3 loop reads CASSLKGAMSEQFF. CDR3 coding DNA: TGCGCCAGCAGCTTGAAGGGAGCAATGAGTGAGCAGTTCTTC.

This clonotype has at least ten counts. This rearrangement joins TRBV5-1 to TRBJ2-1; weak D call: TRBD2 (6 bases). This CDR3 is 17 amino acids long. Germline loops: CDR1 SGHRS, CDR2 YFSETQ. Trimming cost V 5 bases and J 7 bases, with 25 bases left between them. CDR3 coding DNA: TGCGCCAGCAGGGGAGGTACCGGGACCCGGAGATTGAATGAGCAGTTCTTC. It specifies CASRGGTGTRRLNEQFF. The full variable domain, in which reference TRBV5-1 and TRBJ2-1 provide the parts outside the CDR3, is KAGVTQTPRYLIKTRGQQVTLSCSPISGHRSVSWYQQTPGQGLQFLFEYFSETQRNKGNFPGRFSGRQFSNSRSEMNVSTLELGDSALYLCASRGGTGTRRLNEQFFGPGTRLTVL.

This clonotype was observed a handful of times. The V call is TRBV25-1, the J call TRBJ2-5; 11 nucleotides line up with TRBD1. The germline V gene has CDR1 MGHDK and CDR2 SYGVNS. This CDR3 region has 16 residues. J lost 5 bases, V lost 4 bases, and 9 bases had no gene match. The CDR3 DNA sequence: TGTGCCAGCAGTGGGACCGGGACAGGGGGACTGGAGACCCAGTACTTC. It is translated as CASSGTGTGGLETQYF.

The J gene is TRBJ1-2, the V gene TRBV4-1; D might be TRBD1 (5 bases). Germline V gene data show CDR1 as MGHRA and CDR2 as YSYEKL. The CDR3 sequence is 16 residues long. V dropped 5 bases and J dropped 8 bases, with 24 bases sitting between them. CDR3 region: CASSLIPGTLISGYTF. CDR3 coding DNA: TGCGCCAGCAGCTTGATCCCCGGGACGTTAATTTCGGGCTACACCTTC.

This clonotype was recorded at least ten times. The genes are TRBV20-1 and TRBJ1-1; TRBD1 matches at 7 bases. From germline, CDR1 is DFQATT and CDR2 SNEGSKA (reference sequence). V was clipped by 5 bases and J by 5 bases; unmatched bases: 8. There are 13 residues in the CDR3. This CDR3 reads CSAVRGPGTEAFF. In nucleotides, the CDR3 is TGCAGTGCTGTGAGGGGGCCGGGAACTGAAGCTTTCTTT.

In this sample, this clonotype turned up many times. The CDR3 loop reads CASRTGTSGYEQYF. DNA for the CDR3: TGTGCCAGCAGGACCGGGACGTCGGGCTACGAGCAGTACTTC. This sequence joins TRBV6-1 and TRBJ2-7; perhaps D is TRBD1 or TRBD2 (5 bases each). Trimming cost V 6 bases and J 3 bases, with 15 bases left between them. This CDR3 contains 14 residues. Germline V CDR1 and CDR2: MNHNS, SASEGT.

The J gene is TRBJ2-6, the V gene TRBV7-8, with D tentatively TRBD1 (6 bases). This CDR3 comprises 15 residues. Germline lookup yields CDR1 SGHVS and CDR2 FQNEAQ. V was clipped by 3 bases and J by 8 bases, with 14 bases between them. Written as DNA, the CDR3 is TGTGCCAGCAGCTTGAGACGGACAGTGACCAACGTCCTGACTTTC. Protein product: CASSLRRTVTNVLTF.

This clonotype was observed a few times. This chain joins TRBV6-5 and TRBJ2-7; a weak D match, TRBD1 (5 bases). V lost 0 bases to trimming and J lost 3 bases, with 15 bases between them. The CDR3 runs 16 residues. Germline V gene lookup returns CDR1 MNHEY and CDR2 SVGAGI. The CDR3 DNA follows: TGTGCCAGCAGTTACTCCACGGGCAGGGTAATCTACGAGCAGTACTTC. Translation: CASSYSTGRVIYEQYF.

This clonotype was recorded a few times. The genes are TRBV7-1 and TRBJ2-7; perhaps TRBD2 as D (6 bases). TRBV7-1 is identified as an open reading frame with a role that is uncertain. The V end was cut by 4 bases, the J end by 3 bases, with 13 bases between. CDR3 length equals 14 residues. CDR3 loop: CASSYFEGGYEQYF. DNA for the CDR3: TGTGCCAGCAGCTACTTCGAGGGAGGCTACGAGCAGTACTTC.